This is a list of T cell receptor beta chains from one sample in a study of control samples from healthy donors and cancer patients. Sequencing was performed with immunoSEQ multiplex PCR; in TCRdb, only in-frame clones are kept and a portion is missing. The table records about 120,000 clones, more than 70% of them present only once. Material: blood. These receptors were collected from a woman aged 70-85 years in good health. The CDR3 runs from the conserved cysteine through the conserved F or W. Each record gives: J gene, V gene, D gene, clone size, CDR3 DNA, CDR3 protein. A D gene is named only where the DNA matches it firmly. Clone size appears in some rows only: once, few, many, or a class for an expanded clone.

J: TRBJ2-2; V: TRBV18; D: NA; size: NA; DNA: TGTGCCAGCTCAGCCCGATCGGACACCGGGGAGCTGTTTTTT; CDR3: CASSARSDTGELFF
J: TRBJ1-2; V: TRBV7-2; D: TRBD1; size: NA; DNA: TGTGCCAGCAGCCTAGGGGGCATGGGGTATGGCTACACCTTC; CDR3: CASSLGGMGYGYTF
J: TRBJ2-3; V: TRBV10-2; D: NA; size: once; DNA: TGCGCCAGCAGTGATCTACTCACAGATACGCAGTATTTT; CDR3: CASSDLLTDTQYF
J: TRBJ2-5; V: TRBV9; D: NA; size: NA; DNA: TGTGCCAGCAGCGTAGAGGAGGAATTTGAGACCCAGTACTTC; CDR3: CASSVEEEFETQYF
J: TRBJ2-1; V: TRBV4-1; D: TRBD2; size: NA; DNA: TGCGCCAGCAGCCAAGATACCCGGGGGGGACGCAATGAGCAGTTCTTC; CDR3: CASSQDTRGGRNEQFF
J: TRBJ1-2; V: TRBV5-4; D: NA; size: few; DNA: TGTGCCAGCAGCTTGGAAGGGGCACTCTATGGCTACACCTTC; CDR3: CASSLEGALYGYTF
J: TRBJ2-7; V: TRBV6-6; D: NA; size: NA; DNA: TGTGCCAGCAGGCCCCGAGGGGTGATCTCCTACGAGCAGTACTTC; CDR3: CASRPRGVISYEQYF
J: TRBJ1-4; V: TRBV29-1; D: NA; size: once; DNA: TGCAGCGCTGGGGGGGGTGAATCTAATGAAAAACTGTTTTTT; CDR3: CSAGGGESNEKLFF
J: TRBJ1-1; V: TRBV3-1/TRBV3-2; D: NA; size: once; DNA: TGTGCCAGCAGCCAAGTACCTCTCGGGGGGTCGAACACTGAAGCTTTCTTT; CDR3: CASSQVPLGGSNTEAFF
J: TRBJ2-2; V: TRBV5-4; D: TRBD1; size: NA; DNA: TGTGCCAGCAGCACCGGACAGGGGGCGTCTACCGGGGAGCTGTTTTTT; CDR3: CASSTGQGASTGELFF
J: TRBJ2-3; V: TRBV3-1/TRBV3-2; D: NA; size: few; DNA: TGTGCCAGCAGCCAAACTACGGGACGGGAAAGCACAGATACGCAGTATTTT; CDR3: CASSQTTGRESTDTQYF
J: TRBJ2-1; V: TRBV5-1; D: TRBD2; size: NA; DNA: TGCGCCAGCAGTTCAGGGACTAGCCCCTACAATGAGCAGTTCTTC; CDR3: CASSSGTSPYNEQFF
J: TRBJ2-3; V: TRBV9; D: NA; size: NA; DNA: TGTGCCAGCAGCGAAACTAGGGTTCGCGCCTTAGATACGCAGTATTTT; CDR3: CASSETRVRALDTQYF
J: TRBJ2-7; V: TRBV7-9; D: TRBD1; size: few; DNA: TGTGCCAGCAGCTTAGAGCCGGGACAGGGGTACGAGCAGTACTTC; CDR3: CASSLEPGQGYEQYF
J: TRBJ2-2; V: TRBV12-3/TRBV12-4; D: TRBD1; size: NA; DNA: TGTGCCAGCACCAGACAGGGGACCGGGGAGCTGTTTTTT; CDR3: CASTRQGTGELFF
J: TRBJ1-2; V: TRBV5-8; D: NA; size: NA; DNA: TGTGCCAGCAGCTTGGTCTCCGGGTTTGAGGGCTATGGCTACACCTTC; CDR3: CASSLVSGFEGYGYTF
J: TRBJ2-6; V: TRBV4-1; D: TRBD1; size: NA; DNA: TGCGCCAGCAGCCAAGCCGGGACAGGGGGCTCTGGGGCCAACGTCCTGACTTTC; CDR3: CASSQAGTGGSGANVLTF
J: TRBJ1-2; V: TRBV7-9; D: NA; size: NA; DNA: TGTGCCAGCAGCCAAAACCTCAGGGGCGGCTATGGCTACACCTTC; CDR3: CASSQNLRGGYGYTF
J: TRBJ1-2; V: TRBV4-1; D: NA; size: NA; DNA: TGCGCCAGCAGCCAAGAAGCGGGCCGACTTACGGCTTATGGCTACACCTTC; CDR3: CASSQEAGRLTAYGYTF
J: TRBJ2-5; V: TRBV6-5; D: NA; size: NA; DNA: TGTGCCAGCAGTTACTTGGCTGAAGAGACCCAGTACTTC; CDR3: CASSYLAEETQYF
J: TRBJ1-1; V: TRBV19; D: TRBD1; size: NA; DNA: TGTGCCAGTAGTGACAGGGGTGGGGACACTGAAGCTTTCTTT; CDR3: CASSDRGGDTEAFF
J: TRBJ2-7; V: TRBV7-2; D: TRBD2; size: NA; DNA: TGTGCCAGCAGCTTAGTTCGAGCGGGGGTCTACGAGCAGTACTTC; CDR3: CASSLVRAGVYEQYF
J: TRBJ2-3; V: TRBV7-2; D: NA; size: once; DNA: TGTGCCAGCAGCTTAATGCAGAGCACAGATACGCAGTATTTT; CDR3: CASSLMQSTDTQYF
J: TRBJ1-2; V: TRBV29-1; D: TRBD1; size: NA; DNA: TGCAGCGCCGGCGGGACAGGGGTAGATCCCTTCTATGGCTACACCTTC; CDR3: CSAGGTGVDPFYGYTF
J: TRBJ1-1; V: TRBV19; D: NA; size: NA; DNA: TGTGCCAGTAGTGCCTACAGGGCTGAGGGCACTGAAGCTTTCTTT; CDR3: CASSAYRAEGTEAFF
J: TRBJ2-1; V: TRBV19; D: NA; size: NA; DNA: TGTGCCAGTAGTGACTACAATGAGCAGTTCTTC; CDR3: CASSDYNEQFF
J: TRBJ1-6; V: TRBV6-2/TRBV6-3; D: NA; size: NA; DNA: TGTGCCAGCAGCCCGCAGGGTGCGTATTCACCCCTCCACTTT; CDR3: CASSPQGAYSPLHF
J: TRBJ1-2; V: TRBV4-2; D: NA; size: NA; DNA: TGTGCCAGCAGCCAAGACCCGGGGGCGGGCGGCTACACCTTC; CDR3: CASSQDPGAGGYTF
J: TRBJ2-7; V: TRBV7-2; D: NA; size: NA; DNA: TGTGCCAGCAGCCGGACCCGCCTGGACGAGCAGTACTTC; CDR3: CASSRTRLDEQYF
J: TRBJ1-2; V: TRBV10-1; D: NA; size: once; DNA: TGCGCCAGCAGTGATTCGGGCCGCTTATCTGGCTACACCTTC; CDR3: CASSDSGRLSGYTF
J: TRBJ1-3; V: TRBV2; D: TRBD1; size: NA; DNA: TGTGCCAGCAGGTCTAGGACAGGGGACGGCACCATATATTTT; CDR3: CASRSRTGDGTIYF
J: TRBJ2-1; V: TRBV27; D: NA; size: NA; DNA: TGTGCCAGCAGTTTTTCCCGGCCCCTACTCCCCACCTACAATGAGCAGTTCTTC; CDR3: CASSFSRPLLPTYNEQFF
J: TRBJ2-1; V: TRBV5-1; D: NA; size: NA; DNA: TGCGCCAGCAGCTTCGGCGACCAATACAATGAGCAGTTCTTC; CDR3: CASSFGDQYNEQFF
J: TRBJ1-6; V: TRBV2; D: NA; size: NA; DNA: TGTGCCACTCATGCTGGGGGGTATAATAATTCACCCCTCCACTTT; CDR3: CATHAGGYNNSPLHF
J: TRBJ1-1; V: TRBV4-2; D: NA; size: once; DNA: TGTGCCAGCAGCCAAGAGGGGACATTTGAAGCTTTCTTT; CDR3: CASSQEGTFEAFF
J: TRBJ2-1; V: TRBV5-5; D: TRBD1; size: NA; DNA: TGTGCCAGCAGCTTGGAACAGGGGAGCTCCTACAATGAGCAGTTCTTC; CDR3: CASSLEQGSSYNEQFF
J: TRBJ2-1; V: TRBV18; D: NA; size: NA; DNA: TGTGCCAGCTCACCAGCCGTACGACGCGGGAATGAGCAGTTCTTC; CDR3: CASSPAVRRGNEQFF
J: TRBJ1-2; V: TRBV6-2/TRBV6-3; D: TRBD1; size: once; DNA: TGTGCCAGCAGTCGCGCTCCCTCCGACAGGGGAATCCACTATGGCTACACCTTC; CDR3: CASSRAPSDRGIHYGYTF
J: TRBJ1-5; V: TRBV2; D: TRBD1; size: NA; DNA: TGTGCCAGCAGTCGGGACAGGGTCAATCAGCCCCAGCATTTT; CDR3: CASSRDRVNQPQHF
J: TRBJ2-7; V: TRBV4-1; D: NA; size: NA; DNA: TGCGCCAGCAGCCAAGGCTCACTTAGCCCCTACGAGCAGTACTTC; CDR3: CASSQGSLSPYEQYF
J: TRBJ1-3; V: TRBV7-9; D: NA; size: NA; DNA: TGTGCCAGCAGTCCGGCGGGTACTGGAAACACCATATATTTT; CDR3: CASSPAGTGNTIYF
J: TRBJ2-5; V: TRBV9; D: NA; size: NA; DNA: TGTGCCAGCAGCGTAGGAGGAGACCAAGAGACCCAGTACTTC; CDR3: CASSVGGDQETQYF
J: TRBJ1-2; V: TRBV9; D: NA; size: NA; DNA: TGTGCCAGCAGCGTATTGCCCCCCTCGGCGCTCTTCGGCTACACCTTC; CDR3: CASSVLPPSALFGYTF
J: TRBJ1-4; V: TRBV3-1/TRBV3-2; D: TRBD1; size: NA; DNA: TGTGCCAGCAGCCAAACAGGGGGCCCTAATGAAAAACTGTTTTTT; CDR3: CASSQTGGPNEKLFF
J: TRBJ1-1; V: TRBV2; D: NA; size: NA; DNA: TGTGCCAGCAGTGGCTGGGGCGGGAACACTGAAGCTTTCTTT; CDR3: CASSGWGGNTEAFF